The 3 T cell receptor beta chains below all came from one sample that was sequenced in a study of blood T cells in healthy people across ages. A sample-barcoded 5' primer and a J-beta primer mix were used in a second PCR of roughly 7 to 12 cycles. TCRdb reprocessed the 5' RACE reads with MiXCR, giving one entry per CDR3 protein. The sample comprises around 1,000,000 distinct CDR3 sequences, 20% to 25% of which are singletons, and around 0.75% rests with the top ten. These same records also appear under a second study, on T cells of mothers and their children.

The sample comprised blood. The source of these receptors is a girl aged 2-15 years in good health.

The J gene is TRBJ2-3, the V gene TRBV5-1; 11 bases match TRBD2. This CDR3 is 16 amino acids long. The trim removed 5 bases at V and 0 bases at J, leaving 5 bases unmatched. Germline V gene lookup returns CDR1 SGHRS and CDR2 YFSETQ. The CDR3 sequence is CASRDGTSGSTDTQYF. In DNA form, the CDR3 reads TGCGCCAGCAGGGATGGGACTAGCGGAAGCACAGATACGCAGTATTTT.

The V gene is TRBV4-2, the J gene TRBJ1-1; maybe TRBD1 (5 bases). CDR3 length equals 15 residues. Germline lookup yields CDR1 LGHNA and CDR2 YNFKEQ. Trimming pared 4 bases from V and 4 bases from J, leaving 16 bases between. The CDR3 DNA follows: TGTGCCAGCAGCCGGGCGGGGCCTCTGGTCACTGAAGCTTTCTTT. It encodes CASSRAGPLVTEAFF.

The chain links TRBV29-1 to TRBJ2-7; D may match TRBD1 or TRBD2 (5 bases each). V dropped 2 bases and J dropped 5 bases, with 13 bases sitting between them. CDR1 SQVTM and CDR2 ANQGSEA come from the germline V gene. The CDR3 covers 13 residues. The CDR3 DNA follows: TGCAGCGTTGAAACATTTGGGACCAACGAGCAGTACTTC. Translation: CSVETFGTNEQYF.